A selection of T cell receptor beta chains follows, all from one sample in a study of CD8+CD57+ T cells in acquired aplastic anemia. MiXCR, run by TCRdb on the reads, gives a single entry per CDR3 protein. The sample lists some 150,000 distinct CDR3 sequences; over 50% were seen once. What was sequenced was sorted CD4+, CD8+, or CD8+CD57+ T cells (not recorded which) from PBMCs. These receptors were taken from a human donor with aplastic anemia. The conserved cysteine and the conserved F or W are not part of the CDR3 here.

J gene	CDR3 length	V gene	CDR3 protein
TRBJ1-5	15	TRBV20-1	SASRQGGSYSNQPQH
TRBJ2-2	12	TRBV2	ASRAGQQTGELF
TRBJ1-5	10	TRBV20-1	SARAFTQPQH
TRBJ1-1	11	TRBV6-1	AGSLGLGTEAF
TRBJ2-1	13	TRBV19	ASLGHLSSYNEQF
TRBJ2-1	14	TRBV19	ASSIVGLAGHNEQF
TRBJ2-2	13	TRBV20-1	SARERQVNTGELF
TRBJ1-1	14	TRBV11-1	ASSLVGRGMNTEAF
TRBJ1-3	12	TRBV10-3	AIMGQTYGYTIY
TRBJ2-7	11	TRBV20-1	SAHGQGLYEQY
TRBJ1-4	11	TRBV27	ASSSDRAEKLF
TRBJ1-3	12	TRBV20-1	SAPTSVSGNTMY
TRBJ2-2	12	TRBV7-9	ASTSRTGAGELF
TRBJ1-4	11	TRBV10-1	ASSDGSSEKLF
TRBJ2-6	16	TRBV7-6	ASSEQIATYSGANVLT
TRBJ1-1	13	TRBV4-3	ASSQDWAVNTEAF
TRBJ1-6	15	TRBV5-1	ASSPWGTSGRDSPLH
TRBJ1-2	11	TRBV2	ASSDKQPYGYT
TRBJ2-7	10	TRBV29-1	SGTGVGHEQY
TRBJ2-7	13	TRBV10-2	ASTSSPGSSHEQY
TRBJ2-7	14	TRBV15	ATSSSIGTGNYEQY
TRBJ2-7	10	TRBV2	ASRRGQREQY
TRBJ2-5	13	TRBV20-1	SASHSGGGRETQY
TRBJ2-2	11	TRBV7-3	ASSPDILGELF
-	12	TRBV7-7	ASSLGGSRETQY
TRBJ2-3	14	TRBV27	ASSLSGPPSVDTQY
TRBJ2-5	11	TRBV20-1	SAPQGEGETQY
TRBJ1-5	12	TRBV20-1	SARQGGEIEPQH
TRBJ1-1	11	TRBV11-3	ASSVREDTEAF
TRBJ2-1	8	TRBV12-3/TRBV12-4	ASSRDEQF
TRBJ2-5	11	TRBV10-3	AISESTFETQY
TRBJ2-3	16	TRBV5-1	ASSFRLAGGYGTDTQY
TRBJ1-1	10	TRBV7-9	ASRELRTEAF
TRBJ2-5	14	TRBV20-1	SARDLPGTPLETQY
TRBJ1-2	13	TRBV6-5	ASSYSWGADYGYT
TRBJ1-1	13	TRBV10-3	AISGTVDVSTEAF
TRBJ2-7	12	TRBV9	ASSVDTGTYEQY
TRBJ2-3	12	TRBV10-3	AISEWTGTDTQY
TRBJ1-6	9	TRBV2	ASSENSPLH
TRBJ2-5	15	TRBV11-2	ASSQLNPGAPQETQY
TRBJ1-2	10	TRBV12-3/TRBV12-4	ASSSARYGYT
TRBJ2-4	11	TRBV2	ASFGGPVDIQY
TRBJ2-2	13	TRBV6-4	ASSPLGNGGGELF
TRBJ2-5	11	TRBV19	ASKPGGRETQY
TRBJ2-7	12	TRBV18	ASSEDRGRFEQY
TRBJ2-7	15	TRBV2	ASSEGKLAGGLDEQY
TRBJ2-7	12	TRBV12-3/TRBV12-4	ASHQDGSSYEQY
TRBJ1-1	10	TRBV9	ASSVGDTEAF
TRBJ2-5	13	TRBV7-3	ASSPSGGLWETQY
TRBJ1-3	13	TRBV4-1	ASSQDGGSGNTIY
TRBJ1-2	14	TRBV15	ATSRGTQDYNYGYT
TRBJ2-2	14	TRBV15	ATSNRGVANTGELF
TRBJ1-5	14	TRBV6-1	ASSPGKGYSNQPQH
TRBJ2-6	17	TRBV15	ATSRTSTSFFSGANVLT
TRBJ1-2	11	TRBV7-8	ASSFSGDPGYT